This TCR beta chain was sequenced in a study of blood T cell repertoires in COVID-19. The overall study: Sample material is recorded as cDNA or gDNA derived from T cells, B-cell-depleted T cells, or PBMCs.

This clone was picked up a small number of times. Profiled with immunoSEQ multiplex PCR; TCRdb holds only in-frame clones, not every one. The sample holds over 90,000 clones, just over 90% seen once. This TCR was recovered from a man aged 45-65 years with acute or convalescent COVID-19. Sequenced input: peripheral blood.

The CDR3 loop is CASSHPRATSGKQETQYF. The CDR3 DNA follows: TGTGCCAGCAGCCACCCTCGCGCGACTAGCGGGAAGCAAGAGACCCAGTACTTC. The chain links TRBV14 to TRBJ2-5; the match to TRBD2 covers 11 bases. The CDR3 spans 18 residues. V gave up 3 bases and J gave up 2 bases; unmatched junction bases: 11. Germline lookup yields CDR1 SGHDN and CDR2 FVKESK.